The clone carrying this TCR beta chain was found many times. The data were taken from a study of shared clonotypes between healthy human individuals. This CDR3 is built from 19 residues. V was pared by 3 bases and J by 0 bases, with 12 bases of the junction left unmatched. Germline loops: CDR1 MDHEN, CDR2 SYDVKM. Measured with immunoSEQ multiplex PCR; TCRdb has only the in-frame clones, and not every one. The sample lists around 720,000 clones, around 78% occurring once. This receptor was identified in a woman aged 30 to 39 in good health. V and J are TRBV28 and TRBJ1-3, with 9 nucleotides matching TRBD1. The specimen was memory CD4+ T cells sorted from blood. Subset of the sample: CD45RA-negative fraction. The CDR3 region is CASSFLWDRALRSGNTIYF. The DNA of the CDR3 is TGTGCCAGCAGTTTTCTTTGGGACAGGGCCCTACGCTCTGGAAACACCATATATTTT.